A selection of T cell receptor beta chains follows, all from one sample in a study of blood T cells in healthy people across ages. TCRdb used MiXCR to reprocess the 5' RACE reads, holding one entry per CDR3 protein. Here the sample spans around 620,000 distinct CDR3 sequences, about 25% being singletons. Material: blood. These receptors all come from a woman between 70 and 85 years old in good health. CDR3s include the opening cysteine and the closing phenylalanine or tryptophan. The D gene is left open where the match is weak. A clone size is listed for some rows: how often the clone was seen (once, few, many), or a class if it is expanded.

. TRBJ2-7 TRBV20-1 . TGCAGTGCTAGAAAGCCACTACGCTCCTACGAGCAGTACTTC CSARKPLRSYEQYF
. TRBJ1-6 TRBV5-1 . TGCGCCAGCAGCTTGGATGGGAAATCACCCCTCCACTTT CASSLDGKSPLHF
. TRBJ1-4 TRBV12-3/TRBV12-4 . TGTGCCAGCAACCTCAGGGGCCTCCCTGGAGGAAAACTGTTTTTT CASNLRGLPGGKLFF
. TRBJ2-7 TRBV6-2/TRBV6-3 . TGTGCCAGCAGTTACTCGGGAGTGGGAACCTACGAGCAGTACTTC CASSYSGVGTYEQYF
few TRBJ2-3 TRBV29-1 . TGCAGCGTTGCTGGCCACCACTCAACAGATACGCAGTATTTT CSVAGHHSTDTQYF
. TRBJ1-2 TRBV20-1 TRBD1 TGCAGTGCCCTTAAGACAGGGGACTATGGCTACACCTTC CSALKTGDYGYTF
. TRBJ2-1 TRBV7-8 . TGTGCCAGCAGCCCCGTCCAGGGCGCGAATGAGCAGTTCTTC CASSPVQGANEQFF
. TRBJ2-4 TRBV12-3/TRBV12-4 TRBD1 TGTGCCAGCAGTTTAGGGACAGGGGTAAACATTCAGTACTTC CASSLGTGVNIQYF
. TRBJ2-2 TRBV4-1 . TGCGCCAGCAGTATGGGTGGAGGCACCGGGGAGCTGTTTTTT CASSMGGGTGELFF
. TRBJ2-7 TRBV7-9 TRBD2 TGTGCCAGCAGCTTAAGGACTAGCTCCTACGAGCAGTACTTC CASSLRTSSYEQYF
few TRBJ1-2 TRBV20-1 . TGCAGTGCGAGCCAGGGAGGCCATGAGTATGGCTACACCTTC CSASQGGHEYGYTF
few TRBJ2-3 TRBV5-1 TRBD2 TGCGCCAGCAGCTTGGAGGGACTAGCGGGAGATACGCAGTATTTT CASSLEGLAGDTQYF
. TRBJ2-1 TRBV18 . TGTGCCAGCTCACCACTCCGAGCTGAGCAGTTCTTC CASSPLRAEQFF
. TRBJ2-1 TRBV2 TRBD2 TGTGCCAGCGCCTTGGAGACTAGCAGCCACAATGAGCAGTTCTTC CASALETSSHNEQFF
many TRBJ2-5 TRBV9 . TGTGCCAGCAGCCCCCGGGGCGGCCAAGAGACCCAGTACTTC CASSPRGGQETQYF
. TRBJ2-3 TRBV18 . TGTGCCAGCTCACCAGTCGCAGCTAGCACAGATACGCAGTATTTT CASSPVAASTDTQYF
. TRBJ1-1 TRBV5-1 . TGCGCCAGCAGCTTCATTGACAGGTTGAACACTGAAGCTTTCTTT CASSFIDRLNTEAFF
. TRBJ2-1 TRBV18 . TGCGCCAGCTCACCACCAAATCGGGCCAATTCACGGGAGCAGTTCTTC CASSPPNRANSREQFF
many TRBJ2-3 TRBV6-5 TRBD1 TGTGCCAGCAGTTGGGGGACAGGGGGCAGAGATACGCAGTATTTT CASSWGTGGRDTQYF
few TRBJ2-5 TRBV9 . TGTGCCAGCAGCGTAGAGGGGGGTTATGAGACCCAGTACTTC CASSVEGGYETQYF
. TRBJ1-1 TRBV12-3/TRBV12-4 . TGTGCCAGCAGTGGGAGTGGGGGGCGGGTCACTGAAGCTTTCTTT CASSGSGGRVTEAFF
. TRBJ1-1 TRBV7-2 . TGTGCCAGCAGCTTGGGGACACTCCGGCGGACTGAAGCTTTCTTT CASSLGTLRRTEAFF
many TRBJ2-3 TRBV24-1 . TGTGCCACCAGGGGTTGGACAGATACGCAGTATTTT CATRGWTDTQYF
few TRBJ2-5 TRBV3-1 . TGTGCCAGCAGCCAAGGGACAGCCAGAATTAAGGCCCAGTACTTC CASSQGTARIKAQYF
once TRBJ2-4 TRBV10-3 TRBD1 TGTGCCACCACGGACAGGGAAGCCAAAAACATTCAGTACTTC CATTDREAKNIQYF
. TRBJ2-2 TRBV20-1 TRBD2 TGCAGTGCCCTTGACGGGACTAGCGGGACCGGGGAGCTGTTTTTT CSALDGTSGTGELFF